These T cell receptor beta chains were read from a single sample in a study of T cells in localized non-small cell lung cancer. The data were produced by immunoSEQ multiplex PCR, yet TCRdb's version contains in-frame clones alone and is incomplete. The profile shows about 33,000 clones, approximately 94% of them singletons. Sequencing used peripheral blood, obtained before any cancer treatment. These receptors were taken from a female donor over 55 with stage I lung adenocarcinoma. Each CDR3 is given with its conserved first and last residue. A D gene is named only where the DNA matches it firmly. Clone size appears in some rows only: once, few, many, or a class for an expanded clone.

V gene	J gene	D gene	clone size	CDR3 DNA	CDR3 protein
TRBV9	TRBJ1-3	NA	once	TGTGCCAGCAGCGTCAGGGAGGGTGGAGGGACAGGAAACACCATATATTTT	CASSVREGGGTGNTIYF
TRBV18	TRBJ1-4	NA	NA	TGTGCCAGCTCACGCAATGACGGTAATGAAAAACTGTTTTTT	CASSRNDGNEKLFF
TRBV11-2	TRBJ2-7	TRBD1	NA	TGTGCCAGCAGCCGGGGACAGCACGCCGAGCAGTACTTC	CASSRGQHAEQYF
TRBV2	TRBJ2-3	TRBD2	NA	TGTGCCAGCAGGCTAGCCGGGACTAGTTGGGATACGCAGTATTTT	CASRLAGTSWDTQYF
TRBV10-3	TRBJ2-6	NA	NA	TGTGCCATCGGGGCCAACGTCCTGACTTTC	CAIGANVLTF
TRBV5-1	TRBJ1-2	NA	once	TGCGCCAGCAGCTTGACAGGGCGGGGAAACTATGGCTACACCTTC	CASSLTGRGNYGYTF
TRBV7-8	TRBJ2-5	NA	NA	TGTGCCAGCAGCCCGGCCTGGGTGGGAGAGGAGACCCAGTACTTC	CASSPAWVGEETQYF
TRBV25-1	TRBJ1-2	TRBD1	NA	TGTGCCAGCAGTGACCCGGGACAGGGGGGGGATGGCTACACCTTC	CASSDPGQGGDGYTF
TRBV7-9	TRBJ2-1	NA	once	TGTGCCAGCAGCGCCAGGGGTTACGGCAATGAGCAGTTCTTC	CASSARGYGNEQFF
TRBV19	TRBJ1-1	TRBD1	NA	TGTGCCAGTAGCCTATTGCCGGGACAGATGAACACTGAAGCTTTCTTT	CASSLLPGQMNTEAFF
TRBV19	TRBJ1-2	NA	few	TGTGCCAGTAGTCTAGGGTTCGCGCGGGGCTACACCTTC	CASSLGFARGYTF
TRBV18	TRBJ1-1	NA	NA	TGTGCCAGCTCACCTAGTGTCTCGGCGAACACTGAAGCTTTCTTT	CASSPSVSANTEAFF
TRBV6-1	TRBJ2-7	TRBD1	NA	TGTGCCAGCAGTCCATCTCAGCCGGGACAGGTTCAGTACTTC	CASSPSQPGQVQYF
TRBV29-1	TRBJ1-2	NA	NA	TGCAGCGTTGAAGAGGGTCCGGGTGAGGCCTATGGCTACACCTTC	CSVEEGPGEAYGYTF
TRBV6-5	TRBJ1-5	TRBD1	NA	TGTGCCAGCAGCATCGACAGGGGGCTCAATCAGCCCCAGCATTTT	CASSIDRGLNQPQHF
TRBV5-8	TRBJ1-1	TRBD1	NA	TGTGCCAGCAGCTTGGGACAGGGGTTCACTGAAGCTTTCTTT	CASSLGQGFTEAFF
TRBV6-1	TRBJ2-3	TRBD2	NA	TGTGCCAGCAGTGTAGGGCCCGGGGGGATAGATACGCAGTATTTT	CASSVGPGGIDTQYF
TRBV6-5	TRBJ2-6	NA	NA	TGTGCCAGCAGTAAGCGTTCCTCTGGGGCCAACGTCCTGACTTTC	CASSKRSSGANVLTF
TRBV7-3	TRBJ1-2	TRBD1	NA	TGTGCCAGCAGCCAGGTTGAGGGGGCGGATGGCTACACCTTC	CASSQVEGADGYTF